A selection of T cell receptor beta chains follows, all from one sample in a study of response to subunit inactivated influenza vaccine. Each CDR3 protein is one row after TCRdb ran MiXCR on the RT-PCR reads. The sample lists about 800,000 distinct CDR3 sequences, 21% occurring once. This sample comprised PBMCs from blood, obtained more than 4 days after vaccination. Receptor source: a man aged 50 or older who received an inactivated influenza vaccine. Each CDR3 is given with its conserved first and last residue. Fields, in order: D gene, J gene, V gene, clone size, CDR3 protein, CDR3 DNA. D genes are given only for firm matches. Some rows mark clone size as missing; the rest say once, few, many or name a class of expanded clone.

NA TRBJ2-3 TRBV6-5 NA CASSYFQTDTQYF TGTGCCAGCAGTTACTTCCAGACAGATACGCAGTATTTT
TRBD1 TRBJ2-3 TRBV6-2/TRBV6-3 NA CASSYQSSGTGFADTQYF TGTGCCAGCAGTTACCAGTCTTCCGGGACAGGGTTTGCGGATACGCAGTATTTT
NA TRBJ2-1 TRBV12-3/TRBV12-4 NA CASSSGLRGYEQFF TGTGCCAGCAGCTCCGGGCTTCGCGGCTATGAGCAGTTCTTC
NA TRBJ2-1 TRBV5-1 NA CASGSGEQFF TGCGCCAGCGGGTCCGGTGAGCAGTTCTTC
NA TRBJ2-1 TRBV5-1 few CASSADRDEQFF TGCGCCAGCAGCGCGGACAGAGATGAGCAGTTCTTC
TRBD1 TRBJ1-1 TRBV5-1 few CASSLKGQTNMNTEAFF TGCGCCAGCAGCCTAAAGGGACAGACAAACATGAACACTGAAGCTTTCTTT
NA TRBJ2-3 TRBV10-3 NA CAISEWAPSTDTQYF TGTGCCATCAGTGAGTGGGCCCCCTCCACAGATACGCAGTATTTT
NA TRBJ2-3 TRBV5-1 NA CASSSPGHTDTQYF TGCGCCAGCAGCTCCCCCGGACACACAGATACGCAGTATTTT
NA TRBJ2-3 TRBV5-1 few CASSGSVQPGTDTQYF TGCGCCAGCAGCGGCAGCGTCCAACCTGGCACAGATACGCAGTATTTT
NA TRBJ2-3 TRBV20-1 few CSARDGGQSTDTQYF TGCAGTGCTAGAGATGGAGGGCAAAGCACAGATACGCAGTATTTT
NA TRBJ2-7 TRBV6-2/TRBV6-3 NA CASSLSQESVYEQYF TGTGCCAGTTCCCTTTCCCAGGAGTCGGTCTACGAGCAGTACTTC
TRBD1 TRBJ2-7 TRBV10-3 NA CAISDRDRVTYEQYF TGTGCCATCAGTGACCGGGACAGGGTAACCTACGAGCAGTACTTC
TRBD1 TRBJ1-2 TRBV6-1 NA CATTKEGGRSYTF TGTGCCACTACCAAAGAAGGGGGCAGGAGCTACACCTTC
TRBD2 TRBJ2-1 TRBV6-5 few CASSYSKLAGYNEQFF TGTGCCAGCAGTTACTCGAAACTAGCGGGGTACAATGAGCAGTTCTTC
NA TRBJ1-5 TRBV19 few CASTPLQNSNQPQHF TGTGCCAGTACCCCATTACAGAATAGCAATCAGCCCCAGCATTTT
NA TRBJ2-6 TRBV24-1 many CATSDPPHRSGANVLTF TGTGCCACCAGTGACCCTCCTCATCGCTCTGGGGCCAACGTCCTGACTTTC
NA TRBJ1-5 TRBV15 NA CATRASGAYSNQPQHF TGTGCCACCAGGGCGAGTGGAGCTTATAGCAATCAGCCCCAGCATTTT
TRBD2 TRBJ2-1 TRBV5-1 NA CASSLAALAGRNEQFF TGCGCCAGCAGCTTGGCCGCGCTAGCGGGGCGGAATGAGCAGTTCTTC
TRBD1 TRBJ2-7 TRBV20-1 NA CSDLTGNEQYF TGCAGTGACCTGACAGGGAACGAGCAGTACTTC
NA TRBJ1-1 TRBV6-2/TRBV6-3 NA CASSVSRSVNTEAFF TGTGCCAGCAGTGTGTCCCGCTCGGTGAACACTGAAGCTTTCTTT
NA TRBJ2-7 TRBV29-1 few CSVEEALGEQYF TGCAGCGTTGAAGAGGCTCTGGGGGAGCAGTACTTC
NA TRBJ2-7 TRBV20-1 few CSASGPGYEQYF TGCAGTGCTAGTGGGCCAGGGTACGAGCAGTACTTC
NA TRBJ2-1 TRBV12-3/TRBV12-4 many CASSLAGDYNEQFF TGTGCCAGCAGTTTAGCAGGGGACTACAATGAGCAGTTCTTC
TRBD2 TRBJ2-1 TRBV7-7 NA CASSLRSSGRPNEQFF TGTGCCAGCAGCCTTAGGTCTAGCGGGAGGCCCAATGAGCAGTTCTTC
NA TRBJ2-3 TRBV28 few CASSTLVELDTQYF TGTGCCAGCAGTACCCTAGTCGAATTAGATACGCAGTATTTT
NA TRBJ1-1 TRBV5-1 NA CASSQGRMNTEAFF TGCGCCAGCAGCCAGGGTCGCATGAACACTGAAGCTTTCTTT
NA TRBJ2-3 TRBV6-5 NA CASSYSMAEWGDTQYF TGTGCCAGCAGTTACTCGATGGCGGAATGGGGAGATACGCAGTATTTT
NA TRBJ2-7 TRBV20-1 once CCAQPLQGGKTYEQYF TGCTGTGCTCAACCCCTACAGGGAGGAAAAACCTACGAGCAGTACTTC
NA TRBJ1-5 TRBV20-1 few CSARVLGSNQPQHF TGCAGTGCTAGAGTTCTGGGTAGCAATCAGCCCCAGCATTTT
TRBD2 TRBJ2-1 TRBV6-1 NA CASTLPSGYNEQFF TGTGCCAGCACCTTACCTAGCGGTTACAATGAGCAGTTCTTC
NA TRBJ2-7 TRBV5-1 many CASSAGQTGAVEQYF TGCGCCAGCAGCGCCGGGCAAACAGGTGCGGTCGAGCAGTACTTC
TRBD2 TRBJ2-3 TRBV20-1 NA CSARGLAGGPSADTQYF TGCAGTGCTAGAGGACTAGCGGGAGGGCCCTCGGCAGATACGCAGTATTTT
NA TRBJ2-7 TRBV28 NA CASLGVSYEQYF TGTGCCAGCCTCGGCGTATCCTACGAGCAGTACTTC
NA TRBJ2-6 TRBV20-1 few CSARAGGSGANVLTF TGCAGTGCTAGAGCCGGGGGTTCTGGGGCCAACGTCCTGACTTTC
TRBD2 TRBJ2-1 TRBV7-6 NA CASTKGTSGSPYNEQFF TGTGCCAGCACCAAAGGGACTAGCGGGAGCCCCTACAATGAGCAGTTCTTC
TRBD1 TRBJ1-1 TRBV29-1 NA CSVEGDRGNTEASF TGCAGCGTTGAGGGGGACAGGGGGAACACTGAAGCTTCCTTT
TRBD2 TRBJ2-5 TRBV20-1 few CKLRGGAVETQYF TGCAAGCTACGGGGGGGGGCCGTGGAGACCCAGTACTTC
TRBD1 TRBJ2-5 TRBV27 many CASSLRDSQETQYF TGTGCCAGCAGTTTAAGGGACAGCCAAGAGACCCAGTACTTC
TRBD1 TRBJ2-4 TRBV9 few CASSKRTRGQGGKNIQYF TGTGCCAGCAGCAAACGTACTAGGGGACAGGGAGGCAAAAACATTCAGTACTTC
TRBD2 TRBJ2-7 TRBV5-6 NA CASSKGGLAGDEQYF TGTGCCAGCAGCAAGGGAGGGCTAGCGGGAGACGAGCAGTACTTC
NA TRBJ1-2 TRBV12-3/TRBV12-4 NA CASSLAGEVSGGYTF TGTGCCAGCAGTTTAGCAGGGGAAGTAAGCGGTGGCTACACCTTC
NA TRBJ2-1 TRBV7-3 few CASSFGLQGRDGQFF TGTGCCAGCAGCTTTGGTCTACAGGGGCGGGATGGGCAGTTCTTC
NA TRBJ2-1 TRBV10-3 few CAISGGGAQGYNEQFF TGTGCCATCAGTGGTGGGGGGGCTCAGGGCTACAATGAGCAGTTCTTC
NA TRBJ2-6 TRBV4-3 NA CASSQALQVSGANVLTF TGCGCCAGCAGCCAAGCCCTGCAGGTTTCTGGGGCCAACGTCCTGACTTTC
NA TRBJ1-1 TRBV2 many CASSGNRISIMNTEAFF TGTGCCAGCAGCGGTAACAGGATCTCCATCATGAACACTGAAGCTTTCTTT
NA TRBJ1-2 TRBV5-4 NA CASSLAGIPNGYTF TGTGCCAGCAGCTTGGCCGGAATCCCGAATGGCTACACCTTC
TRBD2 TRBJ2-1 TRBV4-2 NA CASSQVPRLAEDNEQFF TGTGCCAGCAGCCAAGTTCCGCGGCTAGCGGAAGACAATGAGCAGTTCTTC
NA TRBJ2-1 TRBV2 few CASTRQWGNEQFF TGTGCCAGCACGAGACAGTGGGGCAATGAGCAGTTCTTC
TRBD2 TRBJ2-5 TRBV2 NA CASSEALRLAGGPSQETQYF TGTGCCAGCAGTGAAGCGCTTCGACTAGCGGGGGGGCCCAGCCAAGAGACCCAGTACTTC
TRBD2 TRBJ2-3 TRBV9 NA CASSGRLAGGSPDTQYF TGTGCCAGCAGCGGACGACTAGCGGGAGGATCCCCAGATACGCAGTATTTT
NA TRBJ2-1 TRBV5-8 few CASSLDWDQFF TGTGCCAGCAGCTTGGACTGGGATCAGTTCTTC
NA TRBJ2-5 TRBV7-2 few CASSLTRGGGETQYF TGTGCCAGCAGCTTAACGAGGGGGGGAGGGGAGACCCAGTACTTC
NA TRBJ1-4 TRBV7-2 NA CASSPPVNEKLFF TGTGCCAGCAGCCCTCCCGTTAATGAAAAACTGTTTTTT
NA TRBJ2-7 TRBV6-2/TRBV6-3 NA CASKSKGTYEQYF TGTGCCAGCAAGTCCAAGGGAACCTACGAGCAGTACTTC
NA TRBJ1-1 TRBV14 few CASSREPGSEAFF TGTGCCAGCAGCCGAGAGCCGGGATCTGAAGCTTTCTTT
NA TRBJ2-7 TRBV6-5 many CASSYSGRVYEQYF TGTGCCAGCAGTTACTCTGGCAGAGTGTACGAGCAGTACTTC
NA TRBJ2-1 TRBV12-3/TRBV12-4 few CASSLSGPRHNEQFF TGTGCCAGCAGTTTATCGGGACCCAGACACAATGAGCAGTTCTTC